The 2 T cell receptor beta chains below come from one sample, sequenced in a study of human T cells and chemical hapten exposure. TCRdb processed the RACE reads anew with MiXCR; each CDR3 protein has one entry. The sample lists around 52,000 distinct CDR3 sequences, 9.3% occurring once. As for time point: patch test 1, 2 weeks after DPC sensitization. Treatment denoted: therapeutic diphenylcyclopropenone sensitization with weekly scalp DPC. This specimen was whole blood, taken in connection with sensitization to the hapten diphenylcyclopropenone (DPC). These receptors were obtained from a woman aged 40-49 years with alopecia areata. Some clones in this sample may be carry-over from other donors' samples.

There are many counts of this clonotype. V and J are TRBV7-6 and TRBJ2-5; D unclear. The CDR3 totals 16 residues. The germline V and J ends were trimmed by 2 bases and 1 base, with 14 bases remaining between them. Per the germline V gene, CDR1 is SGHVS and CDR2 is FNYEAQ. CDR3: CASSLNAQGPQETQYF. The CDR3 DNA reads as TGTGCCAGCAGCTTAAACGCTCAAGGGCCCCAAGAGACCCAGTACTTC. Full variable domain (rest looked up from reference TRBV7-6 and TRBJ2-5): GAGVSQSPRYKVTKRGQDVALRCDPISGHVSLYWYRQALGQGPEFLTYFNYEAQQDKSGLPNDRFSAERPEGSISTLTIQRTEQRDSAMYRCASSLNAQGPQETQYFGPGTRLLVL.

With regard to this clonotype: An end of the junction does not agree with germline; a read error may underlie this. The gene calls are TRBV6-5 and TRBJ2-7, with D unclear. The CDR3 has 11 residues. The germline gives CDR1 MNHEY, CDR2 SVGAGI. CDR3 in amino acids: CASSYSHEQYF. The CDR3 region has the DNA TGTGCCAGCAGTTACTCCCACGAGCAGTACTTC.